This T cell receptor (beta chain) was captured in a study of OX40 agonist ivuxolimab in advanced cancers. The assay was immunoSEQ multiplex PCR, and TCRdb's table has in-frame clones only and misses some. This table has around 56,000 clones, around 81% appearing once. This TCR derives from an adult with an advanced solid tumor such as melanoma, head and neck, liver or kidney cancer. This specimen consisted of CD4+ or CD8+ T cells sorted from blood, obtained in a trial of the OX40 agonist ivuxolimab.

The CDR3 DNA reads as TGTGCCAGCAGCTCCCCTCGCGGACTAAGACCTTACGAGCAGTACTTC. Its translation is CASSSPRGLRPYEQYF. This chain uses TRBV11-2 with TRBJ2-7; D might be TRBD2 (6 bases). The V gene's germline CDR1 is SGHAT and CDR2 FQNNGV. V lost 4 bases, J lost 4 bases, and 20 bases lay in between. This CDR3 has 16 residues.